This passage covers 7 T cell receptor beta chains from one sample sequenced in a study of spatial heterogeneity in lung cancer. TCRdb fed the 5' RACE reads into MiXCR, producing one record per CDR3 protein. The sample lists approximately 93,000 distinct CDR3 sequences; just under 20% were seen once. The sample's time point: blood at routine non-recurrence follow-up after resection. Here the sequenced sample was PBMCs, taken at follow-up. These receptors all stem from a male donor with early-stage non-small cell lung cancer.

This clonotype was recorded a few times. This CDR3 is CASSRLGTGANVLTF. The CDR3, as DNA: TGTGCCAGCAGCCGTCTGGGTACTGGGGCCAACGTCCTGACTTTC. This sequence joins TRBV14 and TRBJ2-6; D ambiguous. The CDR3 has 15 amino acids. Germline CDR1 is SGHDN and CDR2 is FVKESK. The ends were cut back, 4 bases at V and 2 bases at J, with 9 bases in the middle. The full variable domain, with the rest looked up from reference TRBV14 and TRBJ2-6, is EAGVTQFPSHSVIEKGQTVTLRCDPISGHDNLYWYRRVMGKEIKFLLHFVKESKQDESGMPNNRFLAERTGGTYSTLKVQPAELEDSGVYFCASSRLGTGANVLTFGAGSRLTVL.

The chain combines TRBV4-3 with TRBJ1-2, with TRBD1 identical over 7 bases. The CDR3 spans 15 residues. Trimming cost V 0 bases and J 4 bases; bases outside gene matches: 5. Germline V gene sequence: CDR1 LGHNA, CDR2 YSLEER. CDR3 DNA: TGCGCCAGCAGCCAAGATACAGGGGTGAGCTATGGCTACACCTTC. It specifies CASSQDTGVSYGYTF.

This clonotype was seen at least ten times. This chain links TRBV5-6 with TRBJ2-5; 8 nucleotides align to TRBD1. V lost 4 bases, J lost 1 base, and 6 bases stayed unmatched. The length of the CDR3 is 15 residues. CDR1 SGHDT and CDR2 YYEEEE come from the germline V gene. The DNA for the CDR3 is TGTGCCAGCAGCGGGGGACAGGTGGTCCAAGAGACCCAGTACTTC. Translated: CASSGGQVVQETQYF.

Ten or more counts support this clonotype. CDR3 loop: CASSAGTGGSQTQYF. As DNA, the CDR3 is TGTGCCAGCAGCGCAGGGACAGGGGGTTCCCAAACCCAGTACTTC. The J gene is TRBJ2-5, the V gene TRBV11-2, with TRBD1 matching 11 bases. There are 15 residues in the CDR3. CDR1 SGHAT and CDR2 FQNNGV come from the germline V gene. V was pared by 5 bases and J by 8 bases, with 10 bases of the junction left unmatched.

The chain uses TRBV7-9 and TRBJ2-1; D is possibly TRBD2 (5 bases). The CDR3 has 12 residues. Per germline, CDR1 SEHNR and CDR2 FQNEAQ (reference sequence). V was pared by 5 bases and J by 10 bases, with 12 bases between. CDR3 DNA sequence: TGTGCCAGCAGCGATTTGGGCGGGGAGCAGTTCTTC. Translated: CASSDLGGEQFF.

This clonotype was seen only a few times. The chain employs TRBV5-5 and TRBJ2-7, with 13 bases lining up with TRBD2. CDR1 and CDR2 from the germline V gene are SGHKS and YYEKEE (reference sequence). V trimming: 0 bases; J trimming: 2 bases; junction bases outside the gene matches: 8. CDR3 length equals 18 residues. CDR3 in amino acids: CASSLAGTSGKSTYEQYF. The CDR3 region has the DNA TGTGCCAGCAGCTTGGCAGGGACTAGCGGGAAATCAACCTACGAGCAGTACTTC.

Only a few counts were recorded for this clonotype. The rearrangement joins TRBV10-2 to TRBJ1-3; weak D call: TRBD1 (6 bases). Germline CDR1 and CDR2: WSHSY and SAAADI. The ends were cut back, 0 bases at V and 0 bases at J, with 12 bases in the middle. The CDR3 sequence is 17 residues long. CDR3 nucleotides: TGCGCCAGCAGTGAGTCTACAGGGTTCAGCTCTGGAAACACCATATATTTT. Protein product: CASSESTGFSSGNTIYF.